This TCR beta chain was sequenced during a study of blood T cells in healthy people across ages. This clonotype appeared once. The authors ran a second PCR of roughly 6 to 11 cycles using a sample-barcoded 5' primer and a J-beta primer mix. MiXCR, applied by TCRdb to the 5' RACE reads, yields one record per CDR3 protein. The table lists 1.5 million to 2 million distinct CDR3 sequences, roughly 32% of them singletons, with 11% in the top ten. Germline CDR1 is SGHAT and CDR2 is FQNNGV. The length of the CDR3 is 16 residues. Trimming pared 0 bases from V and 3 bases from J, leaving 13 bases between. V and J are TRBV11-2 and TRBJ2-3; weak D call: TRBD2 (5 bases). Specimen: blood. This clonotype was sampled from a woman aged 25 to 39 in good health. In DNA form, the CDR3 reads TGTGCCAGCAGCTTAGATGGCGCGACGGGAACAGATACGCAGTATTTT. As protein: CASSLDGATGTDTQYF.